The subject of this entry is one TCR beta chain. The antigen remains unidentified. Germline assignment: CDR1 SEHNR and CDR2 FQNEAQ (reference sequence). The CDR3 is made up of 17 amino acids. V lost 3 bases to trimming and J lost 6 bases, with 22 bases between them. The method was immunoSEQ multiplex PCR; TCRdb's version includes in-frame clones alone and lacks a portion of them. The sample lists around 3,500 clones, roughly three fifths occurring once. This sample was included in a study of regulatory dendritic cells for organ transplantation. Findings and caveats of the study: Memory CD8+ clonal expansion seemed more limited with regulatory than mature dendritic cells.

Sorted T cells were CFSE-labeled and cultured less than 6 days with allogeneic regulatory or mature dendritic cells at 1:10. The V and J genes are TRBV7-9 and TRBJ2-3, with TRBD2 as a possible D gene (6 bases). This TCR came from a human donor in good health. Material for sequencing was memory CD8+ T cells from blood cultured with dendritic cells. As for subset: CD45RO+ memory T cells. CDR3 DNA sequence: TGTGCCAGCAGCTTTCCCAAGCGGGCCTCCTCCCTGGATACGCAGTATTTT. It specifies CASSFPKRASSLDTQYF.